Shown below are 3 T cell receptor beta chains from a single sample sequenced in a study of shared clonotypes between healthy human individuals. Data came from immunoSEQ multiplex PCR; TCRdb stores just in-frame clones and leaves some out. The sample lists about 2.5 million clones; 85% to 95% were seen once. The sequencing sample was made of naive CD4+ T cells from PBMCs. As to subset: CD45RA+ positively selected. The origin of the receptors is a man aged 18-30 years in good health. Some clones in this sample may be carry-over from other donors' samples.

The J gene is TRBJ1-3, the V gene TRBV18; a weak D match, TRBD1 (6 bases). This CDR3 comprises 15 residues. Looked up from germline, CDR1 is KGHSH and CDR2 is LQKENI. Trimming took 3 bases from V and 1 from J, leaving 10 bases between them. CDR3 nucleotides: TGTGCCAGCTCACCGGCAGGGGAATCTGGAAACACCATATATTTT. Amino acids: CASSPAGESGNTIYF. Supplemented by reference TRBV18 and TRBJ1-3, the full variable domain reads NAGVMQNPRHLVRRRGQEARLRCSPMKGHSHVYWYRQLPEEGLKFMVYLQKENIIDESGMPKERFSAEFPKEGPSILRIQQVVRGDSAAYFCASSPAGESGNTIYFGEGSWLTVV.

The rearrangement uses TRBV29-1 and TRBJ1-1; D ambiguous. Per the germline V gene, CDR1 is SQVTM and CDR2 is ANQGSEA. V lost 7 bases, J lost 4 bases, and 16 bases lay in between. The CDR3 runs to 13 residues. The CDR3 region is CSGRVAVATEAFF. In nucleotides, the CDR3 is TGCAGCGGGAGGGTGGCAGTTGCCACTGAAGCTTTCTTT.

This rearrangement joins TRBV7-3 to TRBJ2-1; D not resolved. Germline V CDR1 and CDR2: SGHTA, FQGTGA. The length of the CDR3 is 16 residues. With 2 bases removed from V and 2 bases from J, the gap between germline ends came to 13 bases. CDR3 amino acids: CASSLGSPSTYNEQFF. The CDR3 DNA reads TGTGCCAGCAGCTTAGGTAGTCCCAGTACCTACAATGAGCAGTTCTTC.